This T cell receptor beta chain derives from a study of blood T cell repertoires in COVID-19. On the study more broadly: The United States, Italy and Spain supplied acute and convalescent COVID-19 samples. T cells, B-cell-depleted T cells, or PBMCs provided the cDNA or gDNA that served as material.

Trimming removed 1 base from V and 5 bases from J; junction bases left unmatched: 15. Germline lookup yields CDR1 SSHAT and CDR2 FNYEAQ (reference sequence). CDR3 length: 18 residues. Per the original methods: Using reference gene primer amplification, nucleated cell counts were estimated. Only in-frame clones appear in the TCRdb table, and some are missing; sequencing was by immunoSEQ multiplex PCR. V, J and clone size are taken as reported in that table, and D and trimming were inferred from the DNA itself. The sample yields about 94,000 clones, about four fifths seen once. This sequence joins TRBV7-7 and TRBJ1-2; 8 nucleotides line up with TRBD1. Source material: peripheral blood. The TCR was taken from a human donor in a cohort sampled during active COVID-19. CDR3 sequence reads: CASSLVPGTGDPNYGYTF. As DNA, the CDR3 is TGTGCCAGCAGCTTAGTTCCCGGGACAGGCGATCCCAATTATGGCTACACCTTC.